Included here is one T cell receptor beta chain sequence, with context. This sample was included in a study of T cells after yellow fever vaccination. Germline V gene sequence: CDR1 LGHDT, CDR2 YNNKEL (reference sequence). CDR3 size: 16 residues. Unmatched junction bases numbered 7, after V lost 1 base and J lost 9 bases. A process of 5'RACE template switching, which added a universal primer site and UMIs, was used to make TCR cDNA. TCRdb analysed the 5' RACE reads with MiXCR anew, one entry per CDR3 protein. The sample has hundreds of thousands of distinct CDR3 sequences, less than 25% seen once. The chain has TRBV3-1 and TRBJ2-1, with 12 bases aligning to TRBD2. The receptor comes from a man younger than 35 who received the YFV17D yellow fever vaccine. The sequencing here drew on PBMCs, taken 21 days after the first yellow fever vaccination. The CDR3, as DNA: TGTGCCAGCAGCCAAGTCTCTAGCGGGGGGGTCGGTGAGCAGTTCTTC. It translates to CASSQVSSGGVGEQFF.